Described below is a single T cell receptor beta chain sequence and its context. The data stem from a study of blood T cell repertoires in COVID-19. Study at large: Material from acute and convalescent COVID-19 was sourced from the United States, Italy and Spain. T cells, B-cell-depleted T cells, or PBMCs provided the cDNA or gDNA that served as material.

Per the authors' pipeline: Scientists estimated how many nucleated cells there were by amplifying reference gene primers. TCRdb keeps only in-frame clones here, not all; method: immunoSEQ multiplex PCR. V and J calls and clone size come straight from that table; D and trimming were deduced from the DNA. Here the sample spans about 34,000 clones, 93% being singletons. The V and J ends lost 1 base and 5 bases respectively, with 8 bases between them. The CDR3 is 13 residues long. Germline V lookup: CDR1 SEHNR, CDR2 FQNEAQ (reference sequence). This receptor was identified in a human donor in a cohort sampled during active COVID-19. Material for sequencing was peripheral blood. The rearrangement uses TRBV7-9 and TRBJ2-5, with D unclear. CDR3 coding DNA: TGTGCCAGCAGCTTAGACCTCGAGGAGACCCAGTACTTC. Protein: CASSLDLEETQYF.